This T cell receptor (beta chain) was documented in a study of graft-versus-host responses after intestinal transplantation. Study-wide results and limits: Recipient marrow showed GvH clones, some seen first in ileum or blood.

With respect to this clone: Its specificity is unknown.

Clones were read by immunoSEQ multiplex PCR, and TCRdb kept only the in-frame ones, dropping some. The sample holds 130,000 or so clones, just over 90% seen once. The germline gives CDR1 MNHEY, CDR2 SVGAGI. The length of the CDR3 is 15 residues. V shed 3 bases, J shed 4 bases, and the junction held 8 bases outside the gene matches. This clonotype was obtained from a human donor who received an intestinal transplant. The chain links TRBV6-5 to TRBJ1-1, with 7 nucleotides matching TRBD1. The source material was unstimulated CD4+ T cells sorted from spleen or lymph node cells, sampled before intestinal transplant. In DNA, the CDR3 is TGTGCCAGCAGTTATGGGACAGTGTTGGGCACTGAAGCTTTCTTT. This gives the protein CASSYGTVLGTEAFF.